Below, 20 T cell receptor beta chains from the same sample are listed, as sequenced in a study of T cells after yellow fever vaccination. One entry per CDR3 protein, called by TCRdb with MiXCR from the 5' RACE reads. The sample holds about 300,000 distinct CDR3 sequences; approximately 10% are singletons and the top ten take about 3%. Material: CD4+ T cells sorted from PBMCs, obtained 5 days after the yellow fever booster vaccination. These receptors came from a man aged 18 to 29 who received the YFV17D yellow fever vaccine.

This clonotype was counted only a few times. The chain links TRBV5-1 to TRBJ2-2; D is unclear. V lost 0 bases and J 3 bases, leaving 9 bases between the germline ends. CDR1 is SGHRS, CDR2 YFSETQ, per germline. CDR3 size: 15 residues. The CDR3 loop is CASSLVRPDTGELFF. For the CDR3, the DNA is TGCGCCAGCAGCTTGGTAAGGCCGGACACCGGGGAGCTGTTTTTT.

This clonotype has at least ten counts. The rearrangement uses TRBV5-6 and TRBJ2-5; D is uncertain. The germline gives CDR1 SGHDT, CDR2 YYEEEE. V was shortened by 0 bases and J by 1 base, with 13 bases between the two germline ends. The CDR3 consists of 16 residues. The CDR3 DNA reads TGTGCCAGCAGCTTGGTCTCCCCTGGGCCCCAAGAGACCCAGTACTTC. It codes for CASSLVSPGPQETQYF.

J is TRBJ2-5 and V is TRBV9, with a possible D match to TRBD2 (7 bases). Germline assignment: CDR1 SGDLS and CDR2 YYNGEE. The CDR3 length is 15 residues. V lost 6 bases to trimming and J lost 5 bases, with 20 bases between them. The CDR3 spells CASTPTAGAMETQYF. The DNA of the CDR3 is TGTGCCAGCACTCCGACCGCGGGGGCGATGGAGACCCAGTACTTC.

This clonotype was detected a few times. The genes are TRBV5-4 and TRBJ1-6; maybe TRBD1 (5 bases). Per the germline V gene, CDR1 is SGHNT and CDR2 is YYREEE (reference sequence). V was trimmed by 0 bases and J by 9 bases, leaving 13 bases between them. This CDR3 is 15 amino acids long. CDR3 protein: CASSLALGVGSPLHF. CDR3 nucleotide sequence: TGTGCCAGCAGCTTGGCCTTAGGGGTTGGTTCACCCCTCCACTTT.

Of note for this clonotype: A read error may produce the germline difference seen at one junction end. The V gene is TRBV5-5, the J gene TRBJ2-3, with D unclear. The CDR3 contains 13 residues. Germline CDR1 SGHKS, CDR2 YYEKEE (reference sequence). CDR3: CASSLAPGYAVDF. CDR3 nucleotide sequence: TGTGCCAGCAGCTTGGCACCCGGATACGCAGTGGATTTT. The variable domain in full, completed from reference TRBV5-5 and TRBJ2-3, reads DAGVTQSPTHLIKTRGQQVTLRCSPISGHKSVSWYQQVLGQGPQFIFQYYEKEERGRGNFPDRFSARQFPNYSSELNVNALLLGDSALYLCASSLAPGYAVDFGPGTRLTVL.

Points on this clonotype: The junction departs from germline at one end; a sequencing error may be responsible. V is TRBV6-6 and J is TRBJ2-3; D remains ambiguous. This CDR3 spans 9 amino acids. Germline-derived CDR1 and CDR2 are MNHNY and SVGAGI (reference sequence). The CDR3 DNA reads TGTGCCAGCAGTTACTCCCACATTTTT. It yields the protein CASSYSHIF.

This chain links TRBV6-2 or TRBV6-3 with TRBJ2-2; no firm D call. The CDR3 totals 13 residues. Germline V gene data show CDR1 as MNHEY and CDR2 as SVGEGT. Deletions cut 8 bases from V and 3 bases from J, with 10 bases between. This CDR3 is CASRSRDTGELFF. The CDR3 coding sequence is TGTGCCAGCCGGTCTAGGGACACCGGGGAGCTGTTTTTT.

This clonotype was detected a few times. The gene calls are TRBV4-1 and TRBJ2-3; D unresolved. The CDR3 loop spans 15 amino acids. The V gene's germline CDR1 is MGHRA and CDR2 YSYEKL. V shed 3 bases and J shed 2 bases, with 12 bases lying between them. The CDR3 sequence: CASSHPGRNTDTQYF. As DNA, the CDR3 is TGCGCCAGCAGCCACCCCGGACGAAACACAGATACGCAGTATTTT.

The CDR3 protein is CASSVGGANYGYTF. The CDR3 DNA follows: TGTGCCAGCAGCGTGGGGGGGGCTAACTATGGCTACACCTTC. This chain links TRBV7-9 with TRBJ1-2; D is possibly TRBD1 (5 bases). The CDR3 is 14 residues long. Germline V gene lookup returns CDR1 SEHNR and CDR2 FQNEAQ (reference sequence). The V and J ends lost 5 bases and 0 bases respectively, with 10 bases between them. The full variable domain, with the rest looked up from reference TRBV7-9 and TRBJ1-2, is DTGVSQNPRHKITKRGQNVTFRCDPISEHNRLYWYRQTLGQGPEFLTYFQNEAQLEKSRLLSDRFSAERPKGSFSTLEIQRTEQGDSAMYLCASSVGGANYGYTFGSGTRLTVV.

This clonotype was seen repeatedly, ten times or more. The V call is TRBV11-2, the J call TRBJ2-1; 10 bases are a match to TRBD2. After removal of 5 bases from V and 1 base from J, the junction contained 14 bases not matched to a gene. The CDR3 is 19 residues long. Germline lookup yields CDR1 SGHAT and CDR2 FQNNGV. The CDR3 nucleotides are TGTGCCAGCAGCCACACAGCCAGACTAGCGGGTGCGTCCTACAATGAGCAGTTCTTC. Translated: CASSHTARLAGASYNEQFF.

This clonotype was seen a single time. The J gene is TRBJ2-7, the V gene TRBV6-6; maybe TRBD1 (5 bases). Between the trimmed V and J ends, which lost 4 bases and 5 bases, there was a span of 9 bases. CDR1 MNHNY and CDR2 SVGAGI come from the germline V gene (reference sequence). The CDR3 covers 12 residues. In nucleotides, the CDR3 is TGTGCCAGCAGTTCCAGGGATAACGAGCAGTACTTC. Its translation: CASSSRDNEQYF.

The V gene is TRBV18, the J gene TRBJ1-4; D ambiguous. CDR1 and CDR2 (germline): KGHSH, LQKENI. Trimming left V 0 bases short and J 4 bases short, with 6 bases between. The CDR3 is 14 residues long. In DNA, the CDR3 is TGTGCCAGCTCACCACCGGGGATTAATGAAAAACTGTTTTTT. Its protein product is CASSPPGINEKLFF.

This chain connects TRBV5-1 to TRBJ2-5; D is unclear. Per the germline V gene, CDR1 is SGHRS and CDR2 is YFSETQ. The V and J ends lost 4 bases and 4 bases respectively, with 23 bases between them. The CDR3 contains 17 residues. The CDR3 DNA follows: TGCGCCAGCAGCCCCGTTCCCGACTCGTTCGCCGTAGAGACCCAGTACTTC. Encoded protein: CASSPVPDSFAVETQYF.

The chain has TRBV20-1 and TRBJ2-3; D perhaps matches TRBD1 (6 bases). The CDR3 sequence is 14 residues long. V was cut by 0 bases and J by 2 bases, with 9 bases left in between. Germline V CDR1 and CDR2: DFQATT, SNEGSKA (reference sequence). The CDR3 here is CSAREQGITDTQYF. CDR3 nucleotide sequence: TGCAGTGCTAGAGAGCAGGGGATCACAGATACGCAGTATTTT.

The rearrangement links TRBV3-1 to TRBJ2-2, with D perhaps matching TRBD1 (6 bases). The CDR3 covers 14 residues. Trimming removed 1 base from V and 4 bases from J, with 7 bases in between. Germline CDR1 is LGHDT and CDR2 is YNNKEL (reference sequence). CDR3 coding DNA: TGTGCCAGCAGCCAAGGAGGGGGCACCGGGGAGCTGTTTTTT. Translation gives CASSQGGGTGELFF.

This clonotype was counted between two and nine times. The chain links TRBV7-3 to TRBJ1-1; no clear D. V lost 2 bases and J 2 bases, leaving 12 bases between the germline ends. CDR1 and CDR2 from the germline V gene are SGHTA and FQGTGA. The CDR3 runs to 15 residues. The CDR3 sequence: CASSLSAASNTEAFF. The CDR3 DNA follows: TGTGCCAGCAGCTTATCAGCGGCAAGTAACACTGAAGCTTTCTTT.

This sequence joins TRBV5-6 and TRBJ2-7; 7 bases match TRBD1. CDR1 is SGHDT and CDR2 is YYEEEE in the germline V gene. The CDR3 runs to 18 residues. V trimming: 2 bases; J trimming: 2 bases; junction bases outside the gene matches: 16. The CDR3 sequence is CASSFTAASYRGPYEQYF. CDR3 sequence (DNA): TGTGCCAGCAGCTTCACGGCCGCGAGCTACAGGGGCCCCTACGAGCAGTACTTC.

The J gene is TRBJ2-4, the V gene TRBV10-1, with 8 bases fitting TRBD2. This CDR3 is 15 amino acids long. V shed 8 bases, J shed 1 base, and the junction held 7 bases outside the gene matches. CDR1 and CDR2 from the germline V gene are WNHNN and SYGVQD (reference sequence). CDR3 nucleotide sequence: TGCGCCAGCCTAGTCGGGGGGGCCGCCAAAAACATTCAGTACTTC. The encoded protein is CASLVGGAAKNIQYF.

This clonotype was counted a few times. The chain combines TRBV7-2 with TRBJ2-5; 7 bases match TRBD2. The V segment lost 5 bases and the J segment 4 bases; nucleotides outside the gene matches: 16. This CDR3 is 17 amino acids long. Germline V CDR1 and CDR2: SGHTA, FQGNSA. CDR3 residues: CASSDRLAATVGETQYF. The CDR3 DNA is TGTGCCAGCAGCGACAGACTAGCCGCCACGGTGGGAGAGACCCAGTACTTC.

The sample holds many counts of this clonotype. V gene TRBV18 combines with J gene TRBJ2-5, with D perhaps TRBD1 or TRBD2 (7 bases each). Germline assignment: CDR1 KGHSH and CDR2 LQKENI. This CDR3 spans 13 amino acids. Trimming left V 8 bases short and J 1 base short, with 11 bases between. CDR3 loop: CASSGTVQETQYF. The CDR3 DNA reads TGTGCCAGCAGCGGGACAGTCCAAGAGACCCAGTACTTC.